This T cell receptor (beta chain) appears in the sequencing data of a study of T-cell reconstitution after alpha-beta-depleted transplantation in children. As for this clonotype: What it binds is unknown.

During its preparation, the TCRbeta library received unique molecular identifiers. TCRdb analysed the PCR reads with MiXCR anew, one entry per CDR3 protein. The table shows 450,000 to 700,000 distinct CDR3 sequences, with over 20% occurring only once. Points from the study as a whole: Roughly two months post-transplant, alpha-beta T cells reportedly originated from several hundred graft clones that had expanded.

The sequence was obtained from a boy under two years old with Wiskott-Aldrich syndrome, due to receive a stem cell transplant. The sample here was PBMCs, taken before TCRalphabeta/CD19-depleted stem cell transplant.

The CDR3 region is CASLDRVRSYNEQFF. The CDR3 DNA sequence: TGTGCCAGCTTGGACAGGGTACGATCCTACAATGAGCAGTTCTTC. The chain has TRBV28 and TRBJ2-1, with 8 bases that match TRBD1. Germline V CDR1 and CDR2: MDHEN, SYDVKM. V shed 8 bases, J shed 1 base, and the junction held 7 bases outside the gene matches. The CDR3 consists of 15 residues.